These 13 T cell receptor beta chains originate from one sample sequenced in a study of blood T cell repertoires in COVID-19. Method: immunoSEQ multiplex PCR; TCRdb's copy keeps in-frame clones and lacks some. The sample has about 15,000 clones; approximately 85% are singletons. The specimen sequenced was peripheral blood. These receptors came from a man between 65 and 85 years old in a cohort sampled during active COVID-19.

The rearrangement uses TRBV19 and TRBJ2-7; the D is unclear. V lost 5 bases and J lost 5, with 10 bases in between. The germline CDR1 and CDR2 sequences are LNHDA and SQIVND (reference sequence). The CDR3 has 12 amino acids. The DNA for the CDR3 is TGTGCCAGTAGTCCTAACGCGAACGAGCAGTACTTC. Translating it yields CASSPNANEQYF.

CDR3 loop: CARSFRVQYTGELFF. In DNA, the CDR3 is TGTGCCAGAAGCTTCCGGGTCCAATACACCGGGGAGCTGTTTTTT. The chain recombines TRBV5-3 with TRBJ2-2; D is unresolved. TRBV5-3 is noted as an ORF with a role that remains uncertain. This CDR3 comprises 15 residues. Trimming cost V 2 bases and J 3 bases, with 11 bases left between them.

The CDR3 loop reads CASSESAASVSYEQYF. CDR3 sequence (DNA): TGCGCCAGCAGTGAGTCTGCGGCTAGCGTAAGCTACGAGCAGTACTTC. The chain has TRBV10-2 and TRBJ2-7; D is possibly TRBD2 (6 bases). CDR3 length equals 16 residues. Germline V CDR1 and CDR2: WSHSY, SAAADI. The V end lost 0 bases, the J end lost 3 bases, and 15 bases lay between the germline ends.

CDR3 sequence: CASSLSGEDTQYF. DNA for the CDR3: TGTGCCAGCAGCTTATCGGGGGAGGATACGCAGTATTTT. This chain links TRBV7-3 with TRBJ2-3; possibly TRBD2 for D (6 bases). Trimming cost V 2 bases and J 6 bases, with 9 bases left between them. This CDR3 has 13 amino acids. Looked up from germline, CDR1 is SGHTA and CDR2 is FQGTGA.

The V call is TRBV7-2, the J call TRBJ2-1; tentative D call: TRBD1 (5 bases). Between the trimmed V and J ends, which lost 4 bases and 5 bases, there was a span of 15 bases. The CDR3 loop spans 15 amino acids. Per the germline V gene, CDR1 is SGHTA and CDR2 is FQGNSA. The CDR3 DNA sequence: TGTGCCAGCAGCTATGTCCAGGGCATGCACAATGAGCAGTTCTTC. It specifies CASSYVQGMHNEQFF.

The rearrangement joins TRBV4-2 to TRBJ2-1; 14 nucleotides agree with TRBD2. Germline CDR1 LGHNA, CDR2 YNFKEQ. Trimming removed 3 bases from V and 3 bases from J; junction bases left unmatched: 4. This CDR3 comprises 17 residues. For the CDR3, the DNA is TGTGCCAGCAGCCAGGGACTAGCGGGAGCAAACTACAATGAGCAGTTCTTC. This gives the protein CASSQGLAGANYNEQFF.

The chain has TRBV6-2 or TRBV6-3 and TRBJ2-4; D may be TRBD2 (5 bases). The CDR3 contains 15 residues. Germline CDR1 is MNHEY and CDR2 is SVGEGT. The V end was cut by 0 bases, the J end by 1 base, with 7 bases between. DNA for the CDR3: TGTGCCAGCAGTTACTCGACTACGGCCAAAAACATTCAGTACTTC. Amino acids: CASSYSTTAKNIQYF.

The chain couples TRBV7-9 to TRBJ2-3; D might be TRBD2 (6 bases). V lost 5 bases and J lost 0, with 12 bases in between. CDR1 is SEHNR and CDR2 is FQNEAQ in the germline V gene (reference sequence). The CDR3 is made up of 15 amino acids. The CDR3 protein is CASSPRGSSTDTQYF. CDR3 DNA: TGTGCCAGCAGCCCTCGGGGGTCTAGCACAGATACGCAGTATTTT.

This sequence joins TRBV2 and TRBJ2-3; D ambiguous. Between the trimmed V and J ends, which lost 6 bases and 0 bases, there was a span of 16 bases. This CDR3 has 16 residues. Germline V CDR1 and CDR2: SNHLY, FYNNEI. The CDR3 DNA sequence: TGTGCCAGCAGGTCAGGTCGTAACCCAAGCACAGATACGCAGTATTTT. It translates to CASRSGRNPSTDTQYF.

The rearrangement uses TRBV2 and TRBJ1-2, with a weak D call TRBD1 (6 bases). Per germline, CDR1 SNHLY and CDR2 FYNNEI. This CDR3 spans 14 amino acids. Trimming pared 8 bases from V and 7 bases from J, leaving 20 bases between. The CDR3 loop is CASVTGSGWGGYTF. CDR3 sequence (DNA): TGTGCCAGCGTCACAGGGTCGGGCTGGGGTGGCTACACCTTC.

The chain links TRBV3-1 (or the pseudogene TRBV3-2) to TRBJ2-2; 11 bases line up with TRBD1. Unmatched junction bases numbered 7, after V lost 4 bases and J lost 3 bases. The length of the CDR3 is 17 residues. Per the germline V gene, CDR1 is LGHDT and CDR2 is YNNKEL (reference sequence). CDR3 bases: TGTGCCAGCAGCCGGTACCGGGACAGGGGGTACACCGGGGAGCTGTTTTTT. It encodes CASSRYRDRGYTGELFF.

This clone was seen just once. This chain uses TRBV5-1 with TRBJ2-5, with a weak D call TRBD1 (6 bases). Germline CDR1 SGHRS, CDR2 YFSETQ. This CDR3 spans 14 amino acids. Trimming cost V 5 bases and J 1 base, with 12 bases left between them. The CDR3 sequence: CASRTGGRQETQYF. The CDR3 coding sequence is TGCGCCAGCAGGACAGGTGGACGCCAAGAGACCCAGTACTTC.

V is TRBV5-4 and J is TRBJ1-4; tentative D call: TRBD1 (5 bases). Germline V CDR1 and CDR2: SGHNT, YYREEE (reference sequence). V dropped 1 base and J dropped 0 bases, with 7 bases sitting between them. The CDR3 has 15 residues. CDR3 DNA sequence: TGTGCCAGCAGCTTGTGGGGGGCAACTAATGAAAAACTGTTTTTT. Translating it yields CASSLWGATNEKLFF.